This T cell receptor beta chain appears in the sequencing data of a study of cytomegalovirus exposure and HLA in healthy donors. 60 Vbeta and 13 Jbeta primers were used in PCR. TCRdb keeps only in-frame clones here, not all; method: immunoSEQ multiplex PCR. The data show approximately 150,000 clones, more than 70% seen once. CDR1 is SGHVS, CDR2 FQNEAQ, per germline. The CDR3 runs 15 residues. The sample holds a few counts of this clone. Antigen specificity is unknown. One end of the junction fails to match germline, which may point to a read error. The sample contains more than one DNA sequence encoding this CDR3. Points from the study as a whole: In an earlier analysis, most TCR beta V segments were productive about 87% or about 30% of the time.

This chain joins TRBV7-8 and TRBJ1-2, with 10 bases fitting TRBD1. This clonotype originated in a man between 60 and 75 years old in good health and CMV-seronegative. The source material was PBMCs. The CDR3 DNA sequence: TGCGCCAGCAGCGTATGGACAGGGGGTAACTATGGCTACACCTTC. It is translated as CASSVWTGGNYGYTF.